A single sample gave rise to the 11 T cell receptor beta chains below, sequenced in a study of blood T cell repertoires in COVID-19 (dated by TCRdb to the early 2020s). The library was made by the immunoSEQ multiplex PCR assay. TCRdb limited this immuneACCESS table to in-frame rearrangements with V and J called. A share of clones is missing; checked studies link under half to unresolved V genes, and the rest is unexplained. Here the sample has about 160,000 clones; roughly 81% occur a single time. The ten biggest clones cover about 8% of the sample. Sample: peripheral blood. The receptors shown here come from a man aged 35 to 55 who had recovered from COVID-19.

The CDR3 region is CASSAGGTITYNEQFF. CDR3 bases: TGTGCCAGCAGTGCAGGCGGGACTATAACCTACAATGAGCAGTTCTTC. The rearrangement joins TRBV2 to TRBJ2-1; 7 bases align to TRBD2. Per the germline V gene, CDR1 is SNHLY and CDR2 is FYNNEI. The V segment lost 4 bases and the J segment 2 bases; nucleotides outside the gene matches: 8. This CDR3 has 16 residues.

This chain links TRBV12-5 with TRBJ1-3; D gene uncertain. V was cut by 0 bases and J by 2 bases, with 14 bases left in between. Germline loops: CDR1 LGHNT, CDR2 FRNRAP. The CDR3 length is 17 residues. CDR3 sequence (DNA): TGTGCTAGTGGTTTGGTGGCAGATAACCTTCCTGGAAACACCATATATTTT. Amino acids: CASGLVADNLPGNTIYF.

Here the CDR3 DNA reads TGTGCCAGTAGTCTCACAGACAACACTGAAGCTTTCTTT. It is translated as CASSLTDNTEAFF. This chain links TRBV19 with TRBJ1-1; no firm D call. Per germline, CDR1 LNHDA and CDR2 SQIVND (reference sequence). The CDR3 has 13 residues. Trimming took off 5 bases at V and 2 bases at J, with 9 bases between the two ends.

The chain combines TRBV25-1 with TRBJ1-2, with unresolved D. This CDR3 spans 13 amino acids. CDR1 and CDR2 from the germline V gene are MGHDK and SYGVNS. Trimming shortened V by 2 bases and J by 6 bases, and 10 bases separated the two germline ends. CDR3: CASSERGIHGYTF. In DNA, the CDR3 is TGTGCCAGCAGTGAACGGGGTATCCATGGCTACACCTTC.

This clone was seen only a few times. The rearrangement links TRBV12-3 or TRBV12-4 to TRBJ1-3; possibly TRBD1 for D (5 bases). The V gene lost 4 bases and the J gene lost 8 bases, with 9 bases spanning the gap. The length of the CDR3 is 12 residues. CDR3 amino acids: CASSSGLDTIYF. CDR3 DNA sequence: TGTGCCAGCAGTTCAGGGTTAGACACCATATATTTT.

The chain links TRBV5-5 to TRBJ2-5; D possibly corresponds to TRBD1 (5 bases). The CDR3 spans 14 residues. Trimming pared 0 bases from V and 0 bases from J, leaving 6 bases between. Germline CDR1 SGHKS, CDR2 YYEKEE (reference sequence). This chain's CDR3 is CASSLEGYQETQYF. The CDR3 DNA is TGTGCCAGCAGCTTGGAGGGGTACCAAGAGACCCAGTACTTC.

The CDR3 DNA sequence: TGTGCCAGCGCTCACAGGGAAATAGATACGCAGTATTTT. Protein product: CASAHREIDTQYF. This chain uses TRBV2 with TRBJ2-3; weak D call: TRBD1 (6 bases). Trimming removed 8 bases at V and 5 bases at J, with 14 bases between. Germline V lookup: CDR1 SNHLY, CDR2 FYNNEI. The CDR3 runs to 13 residues.

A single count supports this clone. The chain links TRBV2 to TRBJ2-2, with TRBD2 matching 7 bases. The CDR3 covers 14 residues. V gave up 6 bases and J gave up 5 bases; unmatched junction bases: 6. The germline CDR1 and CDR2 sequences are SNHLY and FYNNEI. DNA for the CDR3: TGTGCCAGCAGCATGACTAGCCGAACCGGGGAGCTGTTTTTT. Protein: CASSMTSRTGELFF.

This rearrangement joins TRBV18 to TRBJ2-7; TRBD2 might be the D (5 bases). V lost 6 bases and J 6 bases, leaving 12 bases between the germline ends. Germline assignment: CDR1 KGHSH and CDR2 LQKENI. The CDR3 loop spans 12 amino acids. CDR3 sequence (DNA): TGTGCCAGCTCGGAGGTGAGGTCCGAGCAGTACTTC. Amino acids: CASSEVRSEQYF.

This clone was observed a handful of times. The CDR3 region has the DNA TGTGCCAGCAGTTCACACGACAGGGCAGAGACCCAGTACTTC. It specifies CASSSHDRAETQYF. The V and J genes are TRBV6-5 and TRBJ2-5; 7 bases line up with TRBD1. The CDR3 has 14 amino acids. V lost 4 bases and J lost 4; bases outside the gene matches: 6. The germline CDR1 and CDR2 sequences are MNHEY and SVGAGI.

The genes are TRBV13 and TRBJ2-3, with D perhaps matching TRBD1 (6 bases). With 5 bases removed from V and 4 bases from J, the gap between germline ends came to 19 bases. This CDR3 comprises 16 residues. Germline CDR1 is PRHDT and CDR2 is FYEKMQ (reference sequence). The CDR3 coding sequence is TGTGCCAGCAGCCGAGGGAATCCTGGGGGCGCAGATACGCAGTATTTT. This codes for CASSRGNPGGADTQYF.